The rows below give T cell receptor beta chains drawn from one sample of a study of Graves' ophthalmopathy and Graves' hyperthyroidism. One entry per CDR3 protein results from TCRdb running MiXCR on the multiplex PCR reads. The data show approximately 380,000 distinct CDR3 sequences, 20% to 25% seen once. Sample: peripheral blood. These receptors all stem from a woman between 18 and 29 years old with stable Graves' hyperthyroidism. Each CDR3 is given with its conserved first and last residue. D genes are given only for firm matches. Clone size is stated in some rows and not others, as once, few, many or a class when expanded.

V gene	J gene	clone size	D gene	CDR3 protein	CDR3 DNA
TRBV20-1	TRBJ1-6	many	TRBD1	CSAYSGTGVNNSPLHF	TGCAGTGCTTATTCCGGGACAGGGGTTAATAATTCACCCCTCCACTTT
TRBV19	TRBJ1-5	many	-	CASSIWDSNQPQHF	TGTGCCAGTAGTATATGGGACAGCAATCAGCCCCAGCATTTT
TRBV18	TRBJ2-2	-	TRBD2	CASSPVLADSTRELFF	TGTGCCAGCTCACCGGTGCTAGCGGATTCCACCCGGGAGCTGTTTTTT
TRBV11-2	TRBJ2-7	many	TRBD1	CASSPRTGSEGEQYF	TGTGCCAGCAGCCCCCGGACAGGGAGTGAGGGCGAGCAGTACTTC
TRBV10-3	TRBJ1-2	many	-	CALLLGRGAQVKSDYGYTF	TGTGCCCTCTTGCTAGGAAGGGGGGCGCAGGTGAAGTCGGACTATGGCTACACCTTC
TRBV30	TRBJ2-5	many	TRBD1	CASTGGVYKETQYF	TGTGCCTCTACAGGGGGCGTTTATAAGGAGACCCAGTACTTC
TRBV24-1	TRBJ1-1	many	-	CATGFRQLNTEAFF	TGTGCCACGGGTTTCAGACAACTGAACACTGAAGCTTTCTTT
TRBV7-2	TRBJ2-5	-	-	CASSQWDRETKYF	TGTGCCAGCAGCCAATGGGACCGAGAGACCAAGTACTTC
TRBV12-3/TRBV12-4	TRBJ2-2	many	TRBD2	CASTGRAGELFF	TGTGCCAGCACAGGGAGGGCCGGGGAGCTGTTTTTT
TRBV28	TRBJ1-2	once	TRBD1	CASSSPGTGGWPLGYTF	TGTGCCAGCAGTTCGCCCGGGACAGGGGGGTGGCCTCTTGGCTACACCTTC
TRBV19	TRBJ1-2	many	TRBD1	CASSNRGRTDGYTF	TGTGCCAGTAGTAACAGGGGGCGCACGGATGGCTACACCTTC
TRBV3-1	TRBJ2-5	few	TRBD1	CASSQGTGRETQYF	TGTGCCAGCAGCCAAGGGACAGGTCGGGAGACCCAGTACTTC
TRBV7-2	TRBJ2-4	many	-	CASSLGGRAKNIQYF	TGTGCCAGCAGCTTAGGGGGACGTGCCAAAAACATTCAGTACTTC
TRBV12-3/TRBV12-4	TRBJ2-7	many	TRBD2	CASSPGLAGTEQYF	TGTGCCAGCAGTCCGGGACTAGCGGGTACCGAGCAGTACTTC
TRBV20-1	TRBJ1-2	many	TRBD1	CSARDRTGLPAGYTF	TGCAGTGCTAGAGACCGGACAGGGCTCCCCGCTGGCTACACCTTC
TRBV6-1	TRBJ2-5	few	-	CASRVEETQYF	TGTGCCAGCAGGGTGGAAGAGACCCAGTACTTC
TRBV28	TRBJ2-7	once	TRBD2	CASSSPSGRADSYEQYF	TGTGCCAGCAGCTCTCCTAGCGGGAGGGCCGACTCCTACGAGCAGTACTTC
TRBV6-1	TRBJ2-5	many	TRBD2	CASRRLAVSRETQYF	TGTGCCAGCAGACGACTAGCGGTGTCACGAGAGACCCAGTACTTC
TRBV7-2	TRBJ2-7	many	TRBD2	CASSVSGSVDEQYF	TGTGCCAGCAGCGTGAGCGGGAGTGTGGACGAGCAGTACTTC